Presented here are 5 T cell receptor beta chains from one specimen sequenced in a study of cytomegalovirus exposure and HLA in healthy donors. 13 Jbeta primers and 60 Vbeta primers were used for the PCR. Only in-frame clones appear in the TCRdb table, and some are missing; sequencing was by immunoSEQ multiplex PCR. The table records around 200,000 clones, around 83% of them present only once. Sample: PBMCs. The receptors stem from a girl aged 2 to 10 in good health and CMV-seropositive.

By its share, this clone is medium-sized (0.01 to 0.1%). The rearrangement links TRBV5-4 to TRBJ2-4; TRBD2 might be the D (7 bases). The ends were cut back, 3 bases at V and 2 bases at J, with 18 bases in the middle. The CDR3 is 17 residues long. Per germline, CDR1 SGHNT and CDR2 YYREEE (reference sequence). The CDR3 sequence is CASSSEGGTRTKNIQYF. The CDR3 coding sequence is TGTGCCAGCAGCTCAGAGGGGGGGACGAGGACCAAAAACATTCAGTACTTC.

The chain couples TRBV10-3 to TRBJ2-3; no firm D call. V lost 3 bases and J lost 4, with 5 bases in between. The CDR3 contains 12 residues. CDR1 and CDR2 from the germline V gene are ENHRY and SYGVKD. CDR3 sequence: CAISDGPDTQYF. The CDR3 region has the DNA TGTGCCATCAGTGATGGGCCAGATACGCAGTATTTT.

The sample holds a few counts of this clone. This sequence joins TRBV5-1 and TRBJ1-1; D is undetermined. Germline CDR1 reads SGHRS; CDR2 reads YFSETQ. This CDR3 region has 14 residues. The V end lost 3 bases, the J end lost 1 base, and 10 bases lay between the germline ends. The CDR3 nucleotides read TGCGCCAGCAGCTCCCGGGTCCAGAACACTGAAGCTTTCTTT. As protein: CASSSRVQNTEAFF. Full variable domain (outside the CDR3, taken from reference TRBV5-1 and TRBJ1-1): KAGVTQTPRYLIKTRGQQVTLSCSPISGHRSVSWYQQTPGQGLQFLFEYFSETQRNKGNFPGRFSGRQFSNSRSEMNVSTLELGDSALYLCASSSRVQNTEAFFGQGTRLTVV.

This clone has only a few counts. The V call is TRBV6-5, the J call TRBJ2-7, with D maybe TRBD2 (5 bases). V was shortened by 0 bases and J by 0 bases, with 9 bases between the two germline ends. This CDR3 contains 15 residues. Germline V gene lookup returns CDR1 MNHEY and CDR2 SVGAGI. CDR3 nucleotide sequence: TGTGCCAGCAGTTACTCTGGAGGACGCTCCTACGAGCAGTACTTC. Its translation: CASSYSGGRSYEQYF.

This chain connects TRBV12-5 to TRBJ1-5, with 8 bases aligning to TRBD1. This CDR3 has 19 residues. Germline-derived CDR1 and CDR2 are LGHNT and FRNRAP. The V and J ends lost 6 bases and 8 bases, in that order; junction bases with no gene match: 24. CDR3 nucleotides: TGTGCTAGTGGCAAGGGGCCTTCCCTCGGACAGGGCGTTGATGAGCCCCAGCATTTT. Translating it yields CASGKGPSLGQGVDEPQHF.